This T cell receptor (beta chain) was recovered during a study of CD4 T cells in relation to SARS-CoV-2 and coronaviruses. To note about this clone: The antigen is not known.

CD4+ T cells from unexposed donors were obtained before the COVID-19 pandemic (2011-2018). After ten to eleven days of culture, CD4+ T cells were isolated. The table came from immunoSEQ multiplex PCR; TCRdb's copy has only in-frame clones and leaves some out. In the table there are more than 15,000 clones, approximately 82% of which are singletons. The V end was cut by 6 bases, the J end by 4 bases, with 16 bases between. The CDR3 totals 14 residues. CDR1 and CDR2 from the germline V gene are SQVTM and ANQGSEA. This receptor was identified in a human donor in good health. Specimen: CD4+ T cells from PBMCs, cultured in vitro. The chain recombines TRBV29-1 with TRBJ2-1; D is possibly TRBD1 (5 bases). CDR3 protein: CSVQTATVYNEQFF. The CDR3 bases are TGCAGCGTCCAAACCGCGACAGTATACAATGAGCAGTTCTTC.